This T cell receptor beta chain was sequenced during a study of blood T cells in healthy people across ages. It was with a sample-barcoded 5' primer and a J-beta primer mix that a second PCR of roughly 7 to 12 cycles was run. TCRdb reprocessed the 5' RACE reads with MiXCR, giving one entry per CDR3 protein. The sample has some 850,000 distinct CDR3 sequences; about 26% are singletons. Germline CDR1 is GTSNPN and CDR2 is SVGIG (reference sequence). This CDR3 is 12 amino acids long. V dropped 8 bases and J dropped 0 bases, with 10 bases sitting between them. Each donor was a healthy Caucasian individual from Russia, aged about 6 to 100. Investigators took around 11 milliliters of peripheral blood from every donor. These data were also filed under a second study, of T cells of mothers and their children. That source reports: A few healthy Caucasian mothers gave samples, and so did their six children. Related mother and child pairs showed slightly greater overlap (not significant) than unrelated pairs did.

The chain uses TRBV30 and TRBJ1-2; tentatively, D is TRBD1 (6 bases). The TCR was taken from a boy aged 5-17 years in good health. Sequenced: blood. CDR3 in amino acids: CATDRANYGYTF. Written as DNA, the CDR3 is TGTGCCACGGACAGAGCTAACTATGGCTACACCTTC.